These 6 T cell receptor beta chains were sequenced from one sample in a study of cytomegalovirus exposure and HLA in healthy donors. PCR was performed using 60 Vbeta and 13 Jbeta primers. Only in-frame clones appear in the TCRdb table, and some are missing; sequencing was by immunoSEQ multiplex PCR. The sample holds fewer than 200,000 clones; roughly 76% are singletons and the top ten take just under 5%. The specimen was PBMCs. These receptors all stem from a woman aged 18-29 years in good health and CMV-seropositive.

This chain uses TRBV19 with TRBJ2-2; D unresolved. CDR3 length: 16 amino acids. Trimming pared 2 bases from V and 2 bases from J, leaving 12 bases between. Looked up from germline, CDR1 is LNHDA and CDR2 is SQIVND (reference sequence). The CDR3 here is CASSINGWLNTGELFF. DNA of the CDR3: TGTGCCAGTAGTATAAACGGGTGGTTAAACACCGGGGAGCTGTTTTTT. The variable domain in full, completed from reference TRBV19 and TRBJ2-2, reads DGGITQSPKYLFRKEGQNVTLSCEQNLNHDAMYWYRQDPGQGLRLIYYSQIVNDFQKGDIAEGYSVSREKKESFPLTVTSAQKNPTAFYLCASSINGWLNTGELFFGEGSRLTVL.

This chain joins TRBV9 and TRBJ2-3, with D possibly matching TRBD2 (5 bases). V was shortened by 0 bases and J by 1 base, with 6 bases between the two germline ends. CDR3 length: 14 amino acids. Germline V CDR1 and CDR2: SGDLS, YYNGEE. In nucleotides, the CDR3 is TGTGCCAGCAGCGTAGTCGGGGGCACAGATACGCAGTATTTT. Amino acid sequence: CASSVVGGTDTQYF.

The rearrangement joins TRBV5-6 to TRBJ2-4; 9 positions match TRBD1. CDR1 is SGHDT, CDR2 YYEEEE, per germline. V shed 1 base and J 7 bases; nucleotides not matched to a gene: 12. CDR3 length: 17 amino acids. The CDR3 is CASSLYIRDRARNIQYF. The CDR3 DNA follows: TGTGCCAGCAGCTTGTATATCCGGGACAGGGCAAGGAACATTCAGTACTTC.

In its sample, this clone was seen once. The chain joins TRBV29-1 to TRBJ1-1; D unclear. The CDR3 is 12 residues long. V was clipped by 3 bases and J by 4 bases, with 9 bases between them. Germline CDR1 is SQVTM and CDR2 is ANQGSEA. CDR3 in amino acids: CSVDRSGTEAFF. DNA of the CDR3: TGCAGCGTTGACCGGTCGGGCACTGAAGCTTTCTTT.

The V call is TRBV6-1, the J call TRBJ1-6; D is perhaps TRBD1 (6 bases). The CDR3 has 14 amino acids. CDR1 is MNHNS and CDR2 is SASEGT in the germline V gene. V was clipped by 4 bases and J by 8 bases, with 12 bases between them. The CDR3 is CASSGRDTHSPLHF. The CDR3 DNA reads as TGTGCCAGCAGTGGCCGGGACACCCATTCACCCCTCCACTTT.

This rearrangement joins TRBV7-8 to TRBJ1-6, with D perhaps matching TRBD1 (5 bases). This CDR3 contains 16 residues. The germline V gene encodes CDR1 SGHVS and CDR2 FQNEAQ. The V gene lost 1 base and the J gene lost 7 bases, with 14 bases spanning the gap. The CDR3 DNA follows: TGTGCCAGCAGCTTAGTGGGCAGGGCGTCAAATTCACCCCTCCACTTT. Protein product: CASSLVGRASNSPLHF. Full variable domain (missing parts from reference TRBV7-8 and TRBJ1-6): GAGVSQSPRYKVAKRGQDVALRCDPISGHVSLFWYQQALGQGPEFLTYFQNEAQLDKSGLPSDRFFAERPEGSVSTLKIQRTQQEDSAVYLCASSLVGRASNSPLHFGNGTRLTVT.